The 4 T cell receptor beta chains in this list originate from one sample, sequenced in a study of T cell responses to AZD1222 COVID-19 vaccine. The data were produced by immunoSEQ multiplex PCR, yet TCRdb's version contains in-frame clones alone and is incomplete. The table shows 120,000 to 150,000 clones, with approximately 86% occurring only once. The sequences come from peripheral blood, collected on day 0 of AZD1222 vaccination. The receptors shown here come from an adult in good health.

CDR3 sequence: CASSYGRDNYGYTF. The CDR3 DNA follows: TGTGCCAGCAGTTACGGACGGGACAACTATGGCTACACCTTC. This rearrangement joins TRBV6-5 to TRBJ1-2; D possibly corresponds to TRBD1 (5 bases). CDR1 MNHEY and CDR2 SVGAGI come from the germline V gene. V lost 2 bases to trimming and J lost 2 bases, with 9 bases between them. This CDR3 contains 14 residues.

In DNA, the CDR3 is TGTGCCAGCAGCCTCGGGACAGGGGTGGTAGCGGGGGCCAACGTCCTGACTTTC. Its translation is CASSLGTGVVAGANVLTF. The V gene is TRBV3-1 (or the pseudogene TRBV3-2), the J gene TRBJ2-6; TRBD1 matches at 10 bases. After removal of 4 bases from V and 4 bases from J, the junction contained 10 bases not matched to a gene. The CDR3 runs to 18 residues. Germline lookup yields CDR1 LGHDT and CDR2 YNNKEL (reference sequence).

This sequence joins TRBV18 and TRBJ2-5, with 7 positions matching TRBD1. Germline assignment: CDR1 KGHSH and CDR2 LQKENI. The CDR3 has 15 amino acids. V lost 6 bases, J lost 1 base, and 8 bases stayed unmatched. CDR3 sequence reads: CASSPAGGSQETQYF. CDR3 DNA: TGTGCCAGCTCCCCGGCAGGGGGATCCCAAGAGACCCAGTACTTC.

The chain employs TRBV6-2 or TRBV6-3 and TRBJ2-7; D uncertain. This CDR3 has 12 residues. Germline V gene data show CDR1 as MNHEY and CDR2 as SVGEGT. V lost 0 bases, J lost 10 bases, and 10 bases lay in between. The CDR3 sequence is CASSYSIANQYF. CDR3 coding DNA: TGTGCCAGCAGTTACTCGATTGCTAATCAGTACTTC.